This T cell receptor (beta chain) comes out of a study of shared clonotypes between healthy human individuals. Findings of the study overall: Richness estimates generally favored naive over memory subsets.

Note on this clone: What it binds is not known.

Investigators divided CD4+ cells into CD45RA+ naive and CD45RA-negative memory subsets. Replicate PCRs for sorted subsets used approximately 190 ng DNA; this equaled about 30,000 T cell genomes. Sequencing used immunoSEQ multiplex PCR; TCRdb keeps in-frame clones, though not all of them. The table has some 2.3 million clones, approximately 95% seen once. The CDR3 is made up of 14 amino acids. With 4 bases removed from V and 3 bases from J, the gap between germline ends came to 9 bases. From germline, CDR1 is LGHNA and CDR2 YNFKEQ. The clonotype originates from a man aged 18 to 29 in good health. Some clones in this sample may be carry-over from other donors' samples. The J gene is TRBJ2-2, the V gene TRBV4-2, with D tentatively TRBD2 (5 bases). Sequenced input: naive CD4+ T cells from PBMCs. Subset given: CD45RA+ positively selected. The CDR3 region has the DNA TGTGCCAGCAGCCCTGGACTCTACACCGGGGAGCTGTTTTTT. It is translated as CASSPGLYTGELFF.